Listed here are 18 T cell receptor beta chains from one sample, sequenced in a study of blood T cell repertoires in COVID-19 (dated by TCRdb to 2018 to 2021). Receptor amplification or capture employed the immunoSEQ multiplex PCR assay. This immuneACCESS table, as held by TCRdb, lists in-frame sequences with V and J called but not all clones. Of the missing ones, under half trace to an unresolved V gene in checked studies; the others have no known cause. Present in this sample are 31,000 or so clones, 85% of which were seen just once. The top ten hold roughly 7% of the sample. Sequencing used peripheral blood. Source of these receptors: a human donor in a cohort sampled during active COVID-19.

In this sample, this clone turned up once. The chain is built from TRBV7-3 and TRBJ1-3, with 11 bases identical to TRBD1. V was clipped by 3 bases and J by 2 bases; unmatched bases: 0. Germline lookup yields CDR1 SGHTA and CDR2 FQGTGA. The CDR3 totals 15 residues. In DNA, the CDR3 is TGTGCCAGCAGCTTGGGACAGGGGGCTGGAAACACCATATATTTT. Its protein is CASSLGQGAGNTIYF.

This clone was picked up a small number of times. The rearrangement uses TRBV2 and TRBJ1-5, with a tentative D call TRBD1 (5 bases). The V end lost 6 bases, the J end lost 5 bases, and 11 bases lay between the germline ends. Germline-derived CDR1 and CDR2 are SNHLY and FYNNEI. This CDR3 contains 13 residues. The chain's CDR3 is CASRSGYDQPQHF. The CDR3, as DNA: TGTGCCAGCAGATCAGGGTACGATCAGCCCCAGCATTTT.

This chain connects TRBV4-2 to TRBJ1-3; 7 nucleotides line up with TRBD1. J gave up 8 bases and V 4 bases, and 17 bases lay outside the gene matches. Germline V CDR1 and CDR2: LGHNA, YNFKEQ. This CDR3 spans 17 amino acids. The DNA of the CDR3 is TGTGCCAGCAGCCTAGGGGATTATTGGACAGGAGGGGACACCATATATTTT. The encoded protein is CASSLGDYWTGGDTIYF.

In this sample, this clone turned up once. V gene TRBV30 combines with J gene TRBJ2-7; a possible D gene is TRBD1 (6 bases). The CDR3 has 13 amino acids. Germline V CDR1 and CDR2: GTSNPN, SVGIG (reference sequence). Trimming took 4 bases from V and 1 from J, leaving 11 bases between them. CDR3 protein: CAWTGAPSYEQYF. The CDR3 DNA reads TGTGCCTGGACAGGGGCCCCTTCCTACGAGCAGTACTTC.

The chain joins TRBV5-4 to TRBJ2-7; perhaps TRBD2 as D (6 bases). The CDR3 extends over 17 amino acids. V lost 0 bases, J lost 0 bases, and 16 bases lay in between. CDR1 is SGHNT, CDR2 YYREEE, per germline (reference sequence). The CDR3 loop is CASSLAPGLFFSYEQYF. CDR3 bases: TGTGCCAGCAGCTTGGCTCCGGGACTTTTCTTCTCCTACGAGCAGTACTTC.

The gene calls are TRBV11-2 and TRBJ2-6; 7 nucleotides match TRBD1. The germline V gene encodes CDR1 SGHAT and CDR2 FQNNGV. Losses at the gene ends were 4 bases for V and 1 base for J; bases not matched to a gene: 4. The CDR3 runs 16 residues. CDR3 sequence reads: CASSYDRASGANVLTF. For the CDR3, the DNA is TGTGCCAGCAGCTACGACAGGGCATCTGGGGCCAACGTCCTGACTTTC.

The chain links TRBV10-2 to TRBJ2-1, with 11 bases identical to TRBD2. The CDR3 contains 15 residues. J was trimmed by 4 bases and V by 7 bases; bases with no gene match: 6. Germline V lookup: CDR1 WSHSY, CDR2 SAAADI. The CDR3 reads CASTVTSGRYNEQFF. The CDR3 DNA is TGCGCCAGCACTGTTACTAGCGGGAGATACAATGAGCAGTTCTTC.

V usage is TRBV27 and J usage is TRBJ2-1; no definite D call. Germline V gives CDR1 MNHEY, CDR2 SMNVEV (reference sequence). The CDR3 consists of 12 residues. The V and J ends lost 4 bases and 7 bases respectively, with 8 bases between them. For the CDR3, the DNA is TGTGCCAGCAGTTACGGGTCGAATGAGCAGTTCTTC. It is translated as CASSYGSNEQFF.

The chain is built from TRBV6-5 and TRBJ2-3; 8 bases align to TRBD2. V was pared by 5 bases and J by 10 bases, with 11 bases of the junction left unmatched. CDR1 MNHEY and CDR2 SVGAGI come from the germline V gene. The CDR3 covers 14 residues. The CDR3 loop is CASSTPSAGVSQYF. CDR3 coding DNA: TGTGCCAGCAGTACCCCGTCAGCGGGAGTCTCGCAGTATTTT.

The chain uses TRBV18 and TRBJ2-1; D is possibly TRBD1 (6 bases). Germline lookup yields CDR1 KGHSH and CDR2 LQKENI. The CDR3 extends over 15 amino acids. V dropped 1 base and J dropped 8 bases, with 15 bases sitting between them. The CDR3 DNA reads TGTGCCAGCTCACCACTGGGGGCAGGTCTAGATGAGCAGTTCTTC. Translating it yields CASSPLGAGLDEQFF.

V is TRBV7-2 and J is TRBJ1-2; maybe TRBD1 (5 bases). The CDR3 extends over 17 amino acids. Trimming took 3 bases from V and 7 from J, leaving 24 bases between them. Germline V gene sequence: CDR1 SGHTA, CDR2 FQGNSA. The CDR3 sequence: CASSLGQGGQWGSGYTF. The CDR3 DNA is TGTGCCAGCAGCTTGGGGCAGGGCGGACAATGGGGCTCTGGCTACACCTTC.

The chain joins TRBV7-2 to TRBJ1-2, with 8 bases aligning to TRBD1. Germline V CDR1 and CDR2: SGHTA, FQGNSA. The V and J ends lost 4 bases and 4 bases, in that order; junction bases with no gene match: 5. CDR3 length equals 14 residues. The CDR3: CASSSRQGFYGYTF. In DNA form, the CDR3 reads TGTGCCAGCAGCTCTCGACAGGGGTTCTATGGCTACACCTTC.

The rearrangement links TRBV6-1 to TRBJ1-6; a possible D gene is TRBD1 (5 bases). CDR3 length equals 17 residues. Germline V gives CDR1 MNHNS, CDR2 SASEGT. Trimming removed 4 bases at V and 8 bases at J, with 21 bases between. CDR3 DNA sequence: TGTGCCAGCAGTGGGCTCAGGGTTTGGTTTCTGCATTCACCCCTCCACTTT. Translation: CASSGLRVWFLHSPLHF.

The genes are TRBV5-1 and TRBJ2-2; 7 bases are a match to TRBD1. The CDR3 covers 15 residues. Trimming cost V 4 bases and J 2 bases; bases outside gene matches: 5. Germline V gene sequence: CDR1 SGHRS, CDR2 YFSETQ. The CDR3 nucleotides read TGCGCCAGCAGCGCCGACAGGGATAACACCGGGGAGCTGTTTTTT. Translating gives CASSADRDNTGELFF.

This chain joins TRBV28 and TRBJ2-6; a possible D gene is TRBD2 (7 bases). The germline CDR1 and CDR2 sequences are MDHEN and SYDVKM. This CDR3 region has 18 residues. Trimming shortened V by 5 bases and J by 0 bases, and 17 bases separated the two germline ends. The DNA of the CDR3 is TGTGCCAGCAGTACCCCGCCGGGGGGCAGCTCTGGGGCCAACGTCCTGACTTTC. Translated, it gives CASSTPPGGSSGANVLTF. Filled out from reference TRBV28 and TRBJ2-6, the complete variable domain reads DVKVTQSSRYLVKRTGEKVFLECVQDMDHENMFWYRQDPGLGLRLIYFSYDVKMKEKGDIPEGYSVSREKKERFSLILESASTNQTSMYLCASSTPPGGSSGANVLTFGAGSRLTVL.

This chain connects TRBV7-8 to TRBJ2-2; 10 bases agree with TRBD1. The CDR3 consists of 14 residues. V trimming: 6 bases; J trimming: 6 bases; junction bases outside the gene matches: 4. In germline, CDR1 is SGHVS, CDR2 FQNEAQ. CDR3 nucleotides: TGTGCCAGCAGGGGACAGGGGAGTCCCGGGGAGCTGTTTTTT. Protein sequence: CASRGQGSPGELFF.

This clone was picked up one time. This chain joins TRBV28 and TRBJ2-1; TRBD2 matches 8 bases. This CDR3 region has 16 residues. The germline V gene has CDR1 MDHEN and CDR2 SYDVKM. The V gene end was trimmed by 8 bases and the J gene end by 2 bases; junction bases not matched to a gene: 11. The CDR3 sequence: CASLWGGGGPYNEQFF. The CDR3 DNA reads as TGTGCCAGCCTCTGGGGTGGCGGGGGGCCCTACAATGAGCAGTTCTTC.

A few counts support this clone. The CDR3 DNA sequence: TGTGCCAGCCACTCGGGGCAGGGGACTTCACCCCTCCACTTT. It specifies CASHSGQGTSPLHF. The chain carries TRBV6-5 and TRBJ1-6; perhaps TRBD1 as D (6 bases). Germline V lookup: CDR1 MNHEY, CDR2 SVGAGI. This CDR3 region has 14 residues. Trimming shortened V by 8 bases and J by 9 bases, and 17 bases separated the two germline ends.